Included here is one T cell receptor (beta chain) sequence, with context. Its target antigen remains unknown. Base qualities are not recorded, but no much larger clone differs from it by a single base. Enrolling through a virtual design, the prospective study's participants ranged in age from roughly 18 to 95 years and lived across roughly 24 United States geographic areas. Cohort assignment in the prospective study relied on participant-reported clinical history from a screening survey and a study questionnaire. Recovered participants in ImmuneRACE Cohort 3 were defined as having two consecutive negative NP/OP PCR tests, clearance from a healthcare professional, or resolution of symptoms. Mobile phlebotomists in the prospective study collected whole blood, serum and a nasopharyngeal or oropharyngeal swab from every participant. Participants in the prospective study had the option to provide additional blood draws and questionnaires over a roughly 2-month period. Before DNA extraction, blood samples from the prospective study were shipped at room temperature or frozen.

This entry belongs to a study of blood T cell repertoires in COVID-19 (dated by TCRdb to about 2020). Background for the entire study: Collaborator samples came from the United States, Italy and Spain and covered acute and convalescent phases of COVID-19. The material from the prospective study consisted of cDNA or gDNA derived from T cells, B-cell-depleted T cells, or PBMCs. The dataset comprised deeply sampled blood TCRbeta repertoires from subjects exposed to, actively infected with, or recovered from COVID-19. A freely available public database, intended as a resource for researchers studying the immune response to SARS-CoV-2, is where the repertoires were released. Samples were obtained from the ongoing ImmuneRACE study (first 160 participants) and from some 1,300 subjects provided by 6 global collaborators. Sample metadata almost always included a de-identified subject ID, COVID-19 status, age in years and sex. Where HLA class I and class II types were available, the types were taken from metadata supplied by the sample provider, not from assay-based typing. Broad study findings and their caveats: The quantity of clinical and demographic metadata differed by source and by participant and was supplied without curation.

After removal of 4 bases from V and 4 bases from J, the junction retains 6 bases not matched to a gene. CDR1 SGHTA and CDR2 FQGNSA are derived from the germline V gene. The CDR3 has 14 amino acids, counting the end cysteine and phenylalanine. Kept here is only the CDR3 DNA, which spans 42 bases and is read in frame from base 1. TCRbeta CDR3 regions were amplified from genomic DNA by means of the immunoSEQ Assay, a bias-controlled multiplex PCR. The authors' analysis ran thus. Nucleated cell counts per sample were estimated from amplification of reference gene primers within the assay. Sequence reads were collapsed and filtered to measure the absolute abundance of every unique TCRbeta CDR3 rearrangement. For each sample, productive Simpson clonality was calculated as the square root of Simpson's diversity index across productive rearrangements. The table was pulled from immuneACCESS by TCRdb, which kept in-frame rearrangements only. Such tables lose some clones; where checked, under half of the loss comes from unresolved V genes, and the rest has no known cause. V, J and clone size reflect that table, while D and trimming were determined from the DNA. Here the sample has a few hundred thousand clones; about nine tenths occur a single time. 8% to 9% of the sample is held by the ten biggest clonotypes.

This chain joins TRBV7-2 to TRBJ1-2; 7 junctional bases match TRBD1. Input material: PBMCs or T cells enriched from blood (not recorded which). The TCR was taken from a woman in her late teens or twenties who had recovered from COVID-19. The CDR3 sequence is CASSSETGTYGYTF. In nucleotide form, the sequence is TGTGCCAGCAGCTCCGAGACAGGGACCTATGGCTACACCTTC. Joined to the reference TRBV7-2 and TRBJ1-2 proteins, this CDR3 gives the full variable domain: GAGVSQSPSNKVTEKGKDVELRCDPISGHTALYWYRQSLGQGLEFLIYFQGNSAPDKSGLPSDRFSAERTGGSVSTLTIQRTQQEDSAVYLCASSSETGTYGYTFGSGTRLTVV.